One and the same sample provided the 11 T cell receptor beta chains below, sequenced in a study of human T cells and chemical hapten exposure. Unseparated into fractions, whole blood served as the source from which total RNA was extracted. One entry per CDR3 protein, called by TCRdb with MiXCR from the 5' RACE reads. The table shows roughly 81,000 distinct CDR3 sequences, with less than 9.5% occurring only once. Receptor source: a male donor in good health.

This clonotype was seen a few times. This chain joins TRBV4-2 and TRBJ2-3, with TRBD2 identical over 9 bases. This CDR3 comprises 16 residues. J gave up 3 bases and V 3 bases, and 7 bases lay outside the gene matches. Germline V gene lookup returns CDR1 LGHNA and CDR2 YNFKEQ. The CDR3 is CASSHRAGGPTDTQYF. The CDR3 nucleotides read TGTGCCAGCAGCCATCGTGCGGGAGGGCCGACAGATACGCAGTATTTT.

The V and J genes are TRBV7-9 and TRBJ2-7; TRBD1 might be the D (5 bases). Germline V gene lookup returns CDR1 SEHNR and CDR2 FQNEAQ (reference sequence). Trimming took off 1 base at V and 2 bases at J, with 12 bases between the two ends. This CDR3 comprises 15 residues. DNA of the CDR3: TGTGCCAGCAGCTTAGGGCAGGGTCTACCCTACGAGCAGTACTTC. This sequence encodes CASSLGQGLPYEQYF.

This clonotype was seen a few times. V and J are TRBV18 and TRBJ1-1; no definite D call. The CDR3 contains 13 residues. V dropped 6 bases and J dropped 1 base, with 9 bases sitting between them. Germline values: CDR1 KGHSH, CDR2 LQKENI. The CDR3: CASSSTANTEAFF. DNA for the CDR3: TGTGCCAGCTCGTCCACAGCGAACACTGAAGCTTTCTTT.

At least ten counts were recorded for this clonotype. The rearrangement links TRBV6-5 to TRBJ2-1; 7 positions match TRBD1. Trimming removed 2 bases from V and 1 base from J; junction bases left unmatched: 5. There are 16 residues in the CDR3. CDR1 MNHEY and CDR2 SVGAGI come from the germline V gene. Written as DNA, the CDR3 is TGTGCCAGCAGTTACGAGGGGGCAGGGTCCTACAATGAGCAGTTCTTC. It translates to CASSYEGAGSYNEQFF.

The gene calls are TRBV7-9 and TRBJ1-2, with TRBD1 as a possible D gene (6 bases). Germline CDR1 SEHNR, CDR2 FQNEAQ (reference sequence). V lost 5 bases, J lost 6 bases, and 19 bases lay in between. The CDR3 is made up of 15 amino acids. The CDR3 DNA reads as TGTGCCAGCAGCACCCGGACAGTCCCCGGGGATGGCTACACCTTC. Translating gives CASSTRTVPGDGYTF.

In this sample, this clonotype turned up a few times. The chain couples TRBV7-9 to TRBJ1-2, with D perhaps TRBD1 (6 bases). The V end was cut by 5 bases, the J end by 8 bases, with 18 bases between. The CDR3 has 14 amino acids. The germline V gene encodes CDR1 SEHNR and CDR2 FQNEAQ (reference sequence). Written as DNA, the CDR3 is TGTGCCAGCAGCATACCGGGTGAGGGGGACGGCTACACCTTC. Translation gives CASSIPGEGDGYTF.

This clonotype was observed a few times. J is TRBJ2-2 and V is TRBV27, with 8 positions matching TRBD2. The germline V gene encodes CDR1 MNHEY and CDR2 SMNVEV (reference sequence). This CDR3 contains 16 residues. The J segment lost 6 bases and the V segment lost 3 bases, leaving 9 bases of the junction unmatched. The DNA of the CDR3 is TGTGCCAGCAGTTTTAGGAAGCGGGAGTCCGCCGGGGAGCTGTTTTTT. This gives the protein CASSFRKRESAGELFF.

This chain links TRBV11-2 with TRBJ2-7, with TRBD2 matching 12 bases. The CDR3 sequence is 15 residues long. The V gene end was trimmed by 3 bases and the J gene end by 5 bases; junction bases not matched to a gene: 5. Germline CDR1 and CDR2: SGHAT and FQNNGV. The CDR3 loop is CASSFTSGGRDEQYF. As DNA, the CDR3 is TGTGCCAGCAGCTTCACTAGCGGGGGGCGGGACGAGCAGTACTTC.

Only a few counts were recorded for this clonotype. This CDR3 reads CASSHPALSGYNEQFF. CDR3 coding DNA: TGCGCCAGCAGCCACCCGGCCCTTAGCGGGTACAATGAGCAGTTCTTC. The chain is built from TRBV4-1 and TRBJ2-1; 7 bases align to TRBD2. The CDR3 is 16 amino acids. Trimming at V came to 3 bases and at J to 4 bases, leaving 9 bases not matched to a gene. Germline CDR1 is MGHRA and CDR2 is YSYEKL.

This clonotype came up many times. The chain uses TRBV10-3 and TRBJ2-6, with 8 bases fitting TRBD1. The germline gives CDR1 ENHRY, CDR2 SYGVKD. The CDR3 sequence is 17 residues long. Trimming at V came to 6 bases and at J to 0 bases, leaving 7 bases not matched to a gene. CDR3 in amino acids: CAISPGQAISGANVLTF. The CDR3 DNA sequence: TGTGCCATCAGCCCGGGACAGGCGATCTCTGGGGCCAACGTCCTGACTTTC.

The chain carries TRBV6-6 and TRBJ1-5, with D possibly matching TRBD1 (5 bases). Germline CDR1 and CDR2: MNHNY and SVGAGI (reference sequence). The ends were cut back, 6 bases at V and 0 bases at J, with 9 bases in the middle. The CDR3 has 14 amino acids. The CDR3 coding sequence is TGTGCCAGCAGCTACAGGCGTAGCAATCAGCCCCAGCATTTT. Translating it yields CASSYRRSNQPQHF.